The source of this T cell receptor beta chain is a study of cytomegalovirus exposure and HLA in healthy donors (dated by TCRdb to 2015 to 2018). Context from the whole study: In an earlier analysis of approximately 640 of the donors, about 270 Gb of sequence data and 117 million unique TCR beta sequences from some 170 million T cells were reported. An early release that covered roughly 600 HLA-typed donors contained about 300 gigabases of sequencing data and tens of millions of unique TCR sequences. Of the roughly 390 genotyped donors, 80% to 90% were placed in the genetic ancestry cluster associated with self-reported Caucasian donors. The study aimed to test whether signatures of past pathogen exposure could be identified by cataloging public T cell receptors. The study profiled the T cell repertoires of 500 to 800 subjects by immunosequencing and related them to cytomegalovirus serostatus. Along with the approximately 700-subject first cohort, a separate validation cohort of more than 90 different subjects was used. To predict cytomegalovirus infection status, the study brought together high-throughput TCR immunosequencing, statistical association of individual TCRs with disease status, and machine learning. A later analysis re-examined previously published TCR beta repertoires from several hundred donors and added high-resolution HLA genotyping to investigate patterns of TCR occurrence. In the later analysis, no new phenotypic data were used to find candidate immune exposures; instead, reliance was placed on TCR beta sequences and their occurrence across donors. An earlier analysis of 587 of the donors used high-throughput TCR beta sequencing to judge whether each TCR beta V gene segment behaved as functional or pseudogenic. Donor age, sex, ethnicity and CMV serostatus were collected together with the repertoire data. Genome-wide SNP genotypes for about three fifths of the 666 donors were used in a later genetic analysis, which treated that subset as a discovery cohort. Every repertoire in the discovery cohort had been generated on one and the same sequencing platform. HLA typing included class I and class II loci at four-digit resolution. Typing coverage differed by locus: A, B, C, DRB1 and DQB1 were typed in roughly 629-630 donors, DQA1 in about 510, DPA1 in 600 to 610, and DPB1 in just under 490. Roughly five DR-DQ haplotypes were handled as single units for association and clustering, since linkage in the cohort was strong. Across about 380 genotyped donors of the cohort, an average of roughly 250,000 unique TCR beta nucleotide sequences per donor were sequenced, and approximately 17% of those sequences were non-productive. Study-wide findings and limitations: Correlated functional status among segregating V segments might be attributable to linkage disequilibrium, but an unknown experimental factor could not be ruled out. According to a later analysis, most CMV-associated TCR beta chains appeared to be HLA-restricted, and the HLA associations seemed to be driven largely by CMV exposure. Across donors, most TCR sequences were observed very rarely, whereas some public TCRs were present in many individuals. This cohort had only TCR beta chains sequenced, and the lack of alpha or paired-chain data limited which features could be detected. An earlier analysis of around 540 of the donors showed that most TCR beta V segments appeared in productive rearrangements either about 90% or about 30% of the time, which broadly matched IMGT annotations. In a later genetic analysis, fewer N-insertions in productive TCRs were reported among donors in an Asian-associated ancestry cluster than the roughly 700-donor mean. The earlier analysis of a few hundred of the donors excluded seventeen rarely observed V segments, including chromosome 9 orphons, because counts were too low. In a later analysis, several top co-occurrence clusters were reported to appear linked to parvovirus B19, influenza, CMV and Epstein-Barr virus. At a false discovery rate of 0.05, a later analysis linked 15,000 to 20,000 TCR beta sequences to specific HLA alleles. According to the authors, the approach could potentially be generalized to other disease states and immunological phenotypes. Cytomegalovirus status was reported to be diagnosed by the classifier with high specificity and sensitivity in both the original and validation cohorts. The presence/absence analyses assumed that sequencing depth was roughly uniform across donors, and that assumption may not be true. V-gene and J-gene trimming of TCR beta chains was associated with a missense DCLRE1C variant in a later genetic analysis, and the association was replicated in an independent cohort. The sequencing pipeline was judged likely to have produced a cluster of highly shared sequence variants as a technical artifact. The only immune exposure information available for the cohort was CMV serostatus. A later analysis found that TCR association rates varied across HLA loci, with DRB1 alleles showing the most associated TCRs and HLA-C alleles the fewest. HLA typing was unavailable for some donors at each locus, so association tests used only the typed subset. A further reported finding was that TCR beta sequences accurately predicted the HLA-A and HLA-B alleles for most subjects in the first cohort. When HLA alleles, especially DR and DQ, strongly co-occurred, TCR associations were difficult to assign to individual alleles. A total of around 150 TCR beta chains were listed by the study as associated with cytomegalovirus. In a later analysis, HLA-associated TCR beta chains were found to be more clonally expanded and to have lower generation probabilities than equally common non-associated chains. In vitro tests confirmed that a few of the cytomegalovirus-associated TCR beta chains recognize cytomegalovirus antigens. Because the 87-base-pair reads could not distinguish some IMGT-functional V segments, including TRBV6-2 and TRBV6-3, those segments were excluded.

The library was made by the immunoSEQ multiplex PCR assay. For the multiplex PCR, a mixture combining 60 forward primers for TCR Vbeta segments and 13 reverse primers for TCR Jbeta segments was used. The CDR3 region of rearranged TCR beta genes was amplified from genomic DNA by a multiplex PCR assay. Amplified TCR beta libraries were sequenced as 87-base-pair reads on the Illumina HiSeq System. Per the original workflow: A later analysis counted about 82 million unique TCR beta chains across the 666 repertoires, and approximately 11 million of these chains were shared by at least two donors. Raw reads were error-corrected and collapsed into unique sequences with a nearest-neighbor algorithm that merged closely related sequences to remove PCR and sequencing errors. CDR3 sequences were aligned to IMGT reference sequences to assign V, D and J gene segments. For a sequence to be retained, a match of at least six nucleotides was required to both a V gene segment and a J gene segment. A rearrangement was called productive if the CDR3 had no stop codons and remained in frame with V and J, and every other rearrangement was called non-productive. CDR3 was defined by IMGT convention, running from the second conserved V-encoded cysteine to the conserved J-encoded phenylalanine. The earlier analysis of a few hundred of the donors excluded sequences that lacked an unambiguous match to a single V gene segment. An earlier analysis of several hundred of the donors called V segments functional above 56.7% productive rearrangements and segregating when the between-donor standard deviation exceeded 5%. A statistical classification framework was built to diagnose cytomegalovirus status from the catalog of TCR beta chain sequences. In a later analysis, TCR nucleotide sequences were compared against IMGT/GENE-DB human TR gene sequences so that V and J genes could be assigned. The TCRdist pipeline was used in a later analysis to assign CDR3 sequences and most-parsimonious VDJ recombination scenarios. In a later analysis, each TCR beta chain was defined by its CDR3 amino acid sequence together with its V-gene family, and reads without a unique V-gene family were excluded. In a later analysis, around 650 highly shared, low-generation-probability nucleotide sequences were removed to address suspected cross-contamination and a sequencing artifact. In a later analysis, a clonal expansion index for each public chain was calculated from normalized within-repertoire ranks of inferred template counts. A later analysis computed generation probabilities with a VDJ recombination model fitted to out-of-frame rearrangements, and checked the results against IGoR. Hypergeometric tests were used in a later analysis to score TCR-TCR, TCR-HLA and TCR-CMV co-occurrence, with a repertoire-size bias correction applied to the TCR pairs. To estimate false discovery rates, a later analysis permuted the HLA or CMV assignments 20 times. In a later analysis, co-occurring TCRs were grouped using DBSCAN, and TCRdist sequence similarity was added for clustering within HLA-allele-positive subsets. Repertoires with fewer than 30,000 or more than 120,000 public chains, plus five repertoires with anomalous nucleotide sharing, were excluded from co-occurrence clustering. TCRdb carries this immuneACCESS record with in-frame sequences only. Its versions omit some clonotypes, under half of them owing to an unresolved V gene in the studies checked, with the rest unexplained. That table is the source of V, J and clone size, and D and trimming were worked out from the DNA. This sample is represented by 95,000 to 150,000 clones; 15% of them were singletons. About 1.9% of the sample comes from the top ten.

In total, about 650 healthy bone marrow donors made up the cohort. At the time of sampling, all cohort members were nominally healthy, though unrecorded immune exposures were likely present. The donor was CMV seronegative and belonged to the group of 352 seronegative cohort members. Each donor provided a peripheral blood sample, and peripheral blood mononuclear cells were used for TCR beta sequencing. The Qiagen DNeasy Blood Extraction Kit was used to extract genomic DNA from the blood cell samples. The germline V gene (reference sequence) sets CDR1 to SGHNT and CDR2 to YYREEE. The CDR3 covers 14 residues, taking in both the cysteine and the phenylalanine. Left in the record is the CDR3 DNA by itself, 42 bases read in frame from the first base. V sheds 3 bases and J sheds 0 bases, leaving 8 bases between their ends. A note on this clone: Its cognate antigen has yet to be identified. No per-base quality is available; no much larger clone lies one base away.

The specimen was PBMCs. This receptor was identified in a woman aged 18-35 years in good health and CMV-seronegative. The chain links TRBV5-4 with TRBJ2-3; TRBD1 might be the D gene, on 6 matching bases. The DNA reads TGTGCCAGCAGCTCAGGGGCTAGCACAGATACGCAGTATTTT. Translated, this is CASSSGASTDTQYF.